This TCR beta chain was captured in a study of OX40 agonist ivuxolimab in advanced cancers. Study-level findings and limits: Certain nonresponders additionally had low normalized T-cell clonal expansion.

CDR1 MNHEY and CDR2 SMNVEV come from the germline V gene (reference sequence). The CDR3 runs to 12 residues. The J segment lost 12 bases and the V segment lost 4 bases, leaving 7 bases of the junction unmatched. The assay was immunoSEQ multiplex PCR, and TCRdb's table has in-frame clones only and misses some. The data show around 46,000 clones, roughly 90% seen once. Turning to this clone: The target antigen is unknown.

This clonotype was sampled from an adult with an advanced solid tumor such as melanoma, head and neck, liver or kidney cancer. The sample here was CD4+ or CD8+ T cells sorted from blood, taken in a trial of the OX40 agonist ivuxolimab. This rearrangement joins TRBV27 to TRBJ2-3; 7 bases line up with TRBD1. CDR3: CASSYKGADQYF. DNA of the CDR3: TGTGCCAGCAGTTATAAGGGGGCAGATCAGTATTTT.